Shown below are 30 T cell receptor beta chains from a single sample sequenced in a study of T cells in localized non-small cell lung cancer. Measured with immunoSEQ multiplex PCR; TCRdb has only the in-frame clones, and not every one. The sample contains hundreds of clones, less than 25% of which appear only once. The specimen was normal lung tissue next to the tumor, collected before any cancer treatment. The receptors originated from a man aged 40 to 70 with stage III lung adenocarcinoma.

The CDR3 here is CASGGARDEQFF. The CDR3 DNA follows: TGTGCCAGCGGGGGGGCCCGGGATGAGCAGTTCTTC. The chain joins TRBV6-8 to TRBJ2-1; D is possibly TRBD2 (7 bases). The CDR3 covers 12 residues. V lost 8 bases and J 8 bases, leaving 13 bases between the germline ends. Germline CDR1 is MNHGY and CDR2 is SAAAGT.

This clone was seen a handful of times. The CDR3 sequence: CASSSRGGQDTQYF. As DNA, the CDR3 is TGTGCCAGCAGTTCTAGGGGGGGACAGGATACGCAGTATTTT. V gene TRBV11-3 combines with J gene TRBJ2-3, with D perhaps being TRBD1 or TRBD2 (7 bases each). This CDR3 contains 14 residues. V was shortened by 6 bases and J by 6 bases, with 16 bases between the two germline ends. Germline CDR1 reads SGHNT; CDR2 reads YENEEA.

The rearrangement links TRBV15 to TRBJ2-6; D may be TRBD1 or TRBD2 (5 bases each). The germline CDR1 and CDR2 sequences are LNHNV and YYDKDF (reference sequence). The CDR3 has 20 amino acids. Trimming stripped 1 base from V and 0 bases from J, with 19 bases between. CDR3 region: CATSRVWDGIRFSGANVLTF. In DNA form, the CDR3 reads TGTGCCACCAGCAGAGTTTGGGACGGAATTAGGTTCTCTGGGGCCAACGTCCTGACTTTC.

The chain recombines TRBV25-1 with TRBJ2-5; D might be TRBD1 or TRBD2, each matching 5 bases. The germline V gene encodes CDR1 MGHDK and CDR2 SYGVNS. V gave up 4 bases and J gave up 5 bases, with 8 bases separating them. CDR3 length equals 12 residues. CDR3 in DNA: TGTGCCAGCAGTGGGGGGTTGGAGACCCAGTACTTC. Its protein product is CASSGGLETQYF. The variable domain in full, completed from reference TRBV25-1 and TRBJ2-5, reads EADIYQTPRYLVIGTGKKITLECSQTMGHDKMYWYQQDPGMELHLIHYSYGVNSTEKGDLSSESTVSRIRTEHFPLTLESARPSHTSQYLCASSGGLETQYFGPGTRLLVL.

The chain has TRBV19 and TRBJ2-3; 9 nucleotides match TRBD2. The junction had 9 bases not matched to a gene; V was cut back by 3 bases and J by 5 bases. CDR1 and CDR2 from the germline V gene are LNHDA and SQIVND (reference sequence). The CDR3 has 16 residues. The CDR3 DNA reads as TGTGCCAGTAGTATCCGGGCAGCGGGGGGTCTAGATACGCAGTATTTT. Its protein is CASSIRAAGGLDTQYF. Based on the CDR3 plus reference TRBV19 and TRBJ2-3, the full variable domain is DGGITQSPKYLFRKEGQNVTLSCEQNLNHDAMYWYRQDPGQGLRLIYYSQIVNDFQKGDIAEGYSVSREKKESFPLTVTSAQKNPTAFYLCASSIRAAGGLDTQYFGPGTRLTVL.

This chain's CDR3 is CASSLGRLAVIYTGELFF. The CDR3 DNA sequence: TGTGCCAGTAGCCTCGGGAGGCTAGCGGTAATATACACCGGGGAGCTGTTTTTT. This rearrangement joins TRBV19 to TRBJ2-2; 7 nucleotides match TRBD2. Germline CDR1 LNHDA, CDR2 SQIVND (reference sequence). The CDR3 loop spans 18 amino acids. With 6 bases clipped from V and 3 bases from J, the junction kept 16 bases outside the gene matches.

This clone appeared a few times. This chain joins TRBV29-1 and TRBJ1-1, with D unresolved. Trimming cost V 2 bases and J 4 bases, with 11 bases left between them. From germline, CDR1 is SQVTM and CDR2 ANQGSEA. The CDR3 is made up of 13 amino acids. CDR3 coding DNA: TGCAGCGTTGAACGTCAGGCGAGCACTGAAGCTTTCTTT. Amino acid sequence: CSVERQASTEAFF. Variable domain in full (rest from reference TRBV29-1 and TRBJ1-1): SAVISQKPSRDICQRGTSLTIQCQVDSQVTMMFWYRQQPGQSLTLIATANQGSEATYESGFVIDKFPISRPNLTFSTLTVSNMSPEDSSIYLCSVERQASTEAFFGQGTRLTVV.

This sequence joins TRBV29-1 and TRBJ2-7; D is ambiguous. CDR3 size: 12 residues. Germline values: CDR1 SQVTM, CDR2 ANQGSEA. Trimming left V 7 bases short and J 0 bases short, with 10 bases between. The CDR3 DNA is TGCAGCGGTTCCCACAACTCCTACGAGCAGTACTTC. Amino acids: CSGSHNSYEQYF.

This clone was seen only a few times. This chain links TRBV11-3 with TRBJ2-2, with a weak D call TRBD1 (6 bases). The germline V and J ends were trimmed by 2 bases and 6 bases, with 13 bases remaining between them. The germline CDR1 and CDR2 sequences are SGHNT and YENEEA. The CDR3 has 15 amino acids. The CDR3 sequence is CASSLMAGVAGELFF. CDR3 DNA: TGTGCCAGCAGCTTAATGGCAGGGGTGGCCGGGGAGCTGTTTTTT.

This chain links TRBV9 with TRBJ2-1; 13 positions agree with TRBD2. Germline CDR1 SGDLS, CDR2 YYNGEE. This CDR3 has 17 amino acids. J lost 9 bases, V lost 2 bases, and 11 bases had no gene match. The CDR3 spells CASSVIPTSGRATEQFF. The CDR3 DNA follows: TGTGCCAGCAGCGTTATCCCCACTAGCGGGAGGGCAACTGAGCAGTTCTTC. The full variable domain, with the rest looked up from reference TRBV9 and TRBJ2-1, is DSGVTQTPKHLITATGQRVTLRCSPRSGDLSVYWYQQSLDQGLQFLIQYYNGEERAKGNILERFSAQQFPDLHSELNLSSLELGDSALYFCASSVIPTSGRATEQFFGPGTRLTVL.

The J gene is TRBJ2-1, the V gene TRBV6-8; D is unresolved. CDR1 is MNHGY and CDR2 is SAAAGT in the germline V gene. The ends were cut back, 0 bases at V and 0 bases at J, with 15 bases in the middle. CDR3 size: 18 residues. Here the CDR3 DNA reads TGTGCCAGCAGTTACTCGCTACAACTTTTTAGCTCCTACAATGAGCAGTTCTTC. It yields the protein CASSYSLQLFSSYNEQFF.

This sequence joins TRBV9 and TRBJ2-1; 9 nucleotides line up with TRBD2. Germline CDR1 and CDR2: SGDLS and YYNGEE. The CDR3 runs to 16 residues. The J segment lost 10 bases and the V segment lost 3 bases, leaving 14 bases of the junction unmatched. DNA for the CDR3: TGTGCCAGCAGCGCCCTTTCTGGCGGGGGGGCGAGAGAGCAGTTCTTC. Translated: CASSALSGGGAREQFF. Full variable domain (rest looked up from reference TRBV9 and TRBJ2-1): DSGVTQTPKHLITATGQRVTLRCSPRSGDLSVYWYQQSLDQGLQFLIQYYNGEERAKGNILERFSAQQFPDLHSELNLSSLELGDSALYFCASSALSGGGAREQFFGPGTRLTVL.

This clone is labeled as medium-sized. The CDR3 region has the DNA TGCGCCAGCAGCCAAGATTCCGGCTTCGCCTTCGAGCAGTACTTC. It encodes CASSQDSGFAFEQYF. V usage is TRBV4-1 and J usage is TRBJ2-7; D not resolved. The germline V and J ends were trimmed by 0 bases and 6 bases, with 15 bases remaining between them. CDR3 size: 15 residues. The germline V gene encodes CDR1 MGHRA and CDR2 YSYEKL.

The chain employs TRBV19 and TRBJ2-5; TRBD1 matches at 7 bases. V dropped 3 bases and J dropped 4; count of bases not matched to a gene: 5. Germline CDR1 LNHDA, CDR2 SQIVND (reference sequence). There are 14 residues in the CDR3. The CDR3: CASSITGVVETQYF. CDR3 nucleotides: TGTGCCAGTAGTATCACAGGGGTAGTAGAGACCCAGTACTTC.

V is TRBV28 and J is TRBJ2-1, with TRBD2 as a possible D gene (5 bases). V shed 7 bases and J shed 7 bases, with 11 bases lying between them. The germline V gene encodes CDR1 MDHEN and CDR2 SYDVKM. The CDR3 spans 12 residues. CDR3 bases: TGTGCCAGCACAGGTCTAGCAAATGAGCAGTTCTTC. Amino acids: CASTGLANEQFF. Together with reference TRBV28 and TRBJ2-1, the CDR3 gives the full variable domain: DVKVTQSSRYLVKRTGEKVFLECVQDMDHENMFWYRQDPGLGLRLIYFSYDVKMKEKGDIPEGYSVSREKKERFSLILESASTNQTSMYLCASTGLANEQFFGPGTRLTVL.

This clone was detected a few times. The chain couples TRBV28 to TRBJ2-7; tentative D call: TRBD2 (5 bases). The CDR3 has 13 residues. Germline CDR1 reads MDHEN; CDR2 reads SYDVKM. Trimming removed 10 bases at V and 0 bases at J, with 13 bases between. In DNA, the CDR3 is TGTGCCACCAGGACGGGGAGCTCCTACGAGCAGTACTTC. Its protein is CATRTGSSYEQYF.

The chain combines TRBV9 with TRBJ2-1; D is possibly TRBD1 (6 bases). V shed 4 bases and J shed 2 bases, with 13 bases lying between them. CDR1 SGDLS and CDR2 YYNGEE come from the germline V gene. The CDR3 consists of 15 residues. CDR3: CASSLDSDPYNEQFF. CDR3 bases: TGTGCCAGCAGCTTGGACAGTGACCCCTACAATGAGCAGTTCTTC.

In its sample, this clone ranks as large. The DNA is omitted, as the CDR3 cannot be located on it reliably, and the CDR3 follows TCRdb's listing. The chain links TRBV4-1 to TRBJ2-5; the DNA was not compared with TRBD2, the D call given in the table. The germline V gene encodes CDR1 MGHRA and CDR2 YSYEKL. The CDR3 numbers 14 amino acids, ends counted. CDR3 loop: CASSQELSWETQYF.

The gene calls are TRBV10-2 and TRBJ1-6; D not certain. Germline-derived CDR1 and CDR2 are WSHSY and SAAADI. With 6 bases removed from V and 7 bases from J, the gap between germline ends came to 7 bases. There are 12 residues in the CDR3. CDR3 loop: CASSVQNSPLHF. DNA for the CDR3: TGCGCCAGCAGCGTACAGAATTCACCCCTCCACTTT.

This clone appeared a few times. The chain is built from TRBV6-8 and TRBJ2-7; 8 bases fit TRBD1. The CDR3 sequence is 13 residues long. Germline V gene lookup returns CDR1 MNHGY and CDR2 SAAAGT. V gave up 7 bases and J gave up 5 bases; unmatched junction bases: 7. The CDR3 coding sequence is TGTGCCAGCAAATGGACAGGGAAAAACGAGCAGTACTTC. Amino acids: CASKWTGKNEQYF.

The J gene is TRBJ2-5, the V gene TRBV5-1; 7 bases line up with TRBD2. This CDR3 has 16 amino acids. CDR1 is SGHRS and CDR2 is YFSETQ in the germline V gene. With 3 bases clipped from V and 5 bases from J, the junction kept 13 bases outside the gene matches. The CDR3 protein is CASSSHERGRGETQYF. As DNA, the CDR3 is TGCGCCAGCAGCTCCCACGAGCGGGGCCGGGGTGAGACCCAGTACTTC.

The chain joins TRBV11-3 to TRBJ2-1; the D is unclear. The V and J ends lost 3 bases and 4 bases respectively, with 10 bases between them. The length of the CDR3 is 14 residues. Germline CDR1 reads SGHNT; CDR2 reads YENEEA. In DNA, the CDR3 is TGTGCCAGCAGCTTCTTTGGCAGTTACAATGAGCAGTTCTTC. Protein sequence: CASSFFGSYNEQFF.

The genes are TRBV30 and TRBJ2-5; D is possibly TRBD1 (5 bases). This CDR3 has 14 amino acids. Per the germline V gene, CDR1 is GTSNPN and CDR2 is SVGIG (reference sequence). V was cut by 6 bases and J by 3 bases, with 17 bases left in between. CDR3 bases: TGTGCCTGTGACCAGGGCCGGGTTGAAGAGACCCAGTACTTC. Protein sequence: CACDQGRVEETQYF.

V gene TRBV25-1 combines with J gene TRBJ1-2; D unclear. V was cut by 3 bases and J by 8 bases, with 10 bases left in between. Germline V gene data show CDR1 as MGHDK and CDR2 as SYGVNS. CDR3 length equals 12 residues. The CDR3: CASSDRTGGYTF. The DNA for the CDR3 is TGTGCCAGCAGTGATAGGACGGGAGGCTACACCTTC.

This clone occurred a few times. The chain uses TRBV11-3 and TRBJ1-6, with 7 bases matching TRBD1. The germline V gene has CDR1 SGHNT and CDR2 YENEEA. After removal of 3 bases from V and 7 bases from J, the junction contained 9 bases not matched to a gene. The CDR3 extends over 16 amino acids. CDR3 in DNA: TGTGCCAGCAGCTTGCGGGGTCCGACAGGGAATTCACCCCTCCACTTT. Translating gives CASSLRGPTGNSPLHF. Supplemented by reference TRBV11-3 and TRBJ1-6, the full variable domain reads EAGVVQSPRYKIIEKKQPVAFWCNPISGHNTLYWYLQNLGQGPELLIRYENEEAVDDSQLPKDRFSAERLKGVDSTLKIQPAELGDSAVYLCASSLRGPTGNSPLHFGNGTRLTVT.

This sequence joins TRBV29-1 and TRBJ2-3; TRBD2 agrees at 10 bases. Germline V gene sequence: CDR1 SQVTM, CDR2 ANQGSEA. The V and J ends lost 3 bases and 5 bases, in that order; junction bases with no gene match: 11. The CDR3 length is 16 residues. The CDR3 protein is CSVDPSSGGAVDTQYF. CDR3 nucleotide sequence: TGCAGCGTTGACCCCTCCAGCGGGGGGGCGGTAGATACGCAGTATTTT.

There are a few counts of this clone. J is TRBJ1-1 and V is TRBV6-8, with D possibly matching TRBD1 (5 bases). CDR3 length: 16 amino acids. V lost 4 bases and J 5 bases, leaving 20 bases between the germline ends. In germline, CDR1 is MNHGY, CDR2 SAAAGT. The CDR3 reads CASSSGGAGIKTEAFF. DNA for the CDR3: TGTGCCAGCAGTTCGGGAGGGGCGGGGATTAAAACTGAAGCTTTCTTT.

By frequency in the sample, this clone is large. The genes are TRBV14 and TRBJ1-1; a possible D gene is TRBD1 (5 bases). In germline, CDR1 is SGHDN, CDR2 FVKESK. The CDR3 consists of 16 residues. The V gene lost 4 bases and the J gene lost 0 bases, with 15 bases spanning the gap. This chain's CDR3 is CASSPLKTAMNTEAFF. In nucleotides, the CDR3 is TGTGCCAGCAGCCCACTGAAGACAGCCATGAACACTGAAGCTTTCTTT.

The chain combines TRBV6-8 with TRBJ2-7; no clear D gene. This CDR3 has 15 amino acids. CDR1 is MNHGY and CDR2 is SAAAGT in the germline V gene. Trimming took off 2 bases at V and 2 bases at J, with 13 bases between the two ends. The CDR3 DNA sequence: TGTGCCAGCAGTTACAGTGGGGAAATGGCCTACGAGCAGTACTTC. This encodes CASSYSGEMAYEQYF.

The chain employs TRBV18 and TRBJ1-1; 7 bases are shared with TRBD1. Trimming took 1 base from V and 0 from J; bases not matched to a gene: 8. From germline, CDR1 is KGHSH and CDR2 LQKENI. This CDR3 contains 17 residues. The CDR3 loop reads CASSPQRLQGMNTEAFF. In DNA, the CDR3 is TGTGCCAGCTCACCACAGAGATTACAGGGGATGAACACTGAAGCTTTCTTT.